These T cell receptor beta chains were read from a single sample in a study of CXCR3-negative and CXCR3-positive naive CD8 T cells. TCRdb re-called the 5' RACE reads and shows each CDR3 protein once, DNA omitted. This sample contains about 150,000 distinct CDR3 sequences. Sequencing used naive CXCR3+ CD8+ T cells from blood. The receptors were gathered from a human donor in good health. Some clones in this sample may be carry-over from other donors' samples. CDR3s include the opening cysteine and the closing phenylalanine or tryptophan.

J: TRBJ2-3; V: TRBV27; CDR3: CASSTRSFGTDTQYF
J: TRBJ2-1; V: TRBV29-1; CDR3: CSVELENKGAYNEQFF
J: TRBJ2-3; V: TRBV28; CDR3: CASSLLGLVTDTQYF
J: TRBJ1-3; V: TRBV19; CDR3: CASAGTDGSGNTIYF
J: TRBJ2-3; V: TRBV13; CDR3: CASSSTGASTDTQYF
J: TRBJ2-1; V: TRBV28; CDR3: CASSSRLAGGLHYNEQFF
J: TRBJ1-1; V: TRBV2; CDR3: CPSSYFRQGQNTEAFF
J: TRBJ2-3; V: TRBV27; CDR3: CASTTLLSADTQYF
J: TRBJ2-1; V: TRBV11-2; CDR3: CASSLESGHNEQFF
J: TRBJ2-1; V: TRBV29-1; CDR3: CSVGQGKYNEQFF
J: TRBJ2-7; V: TRBV3-1; CDR3: CASSQEGLAGDYEQYF
J: TRBJ1-2; V: TRBV25-1; CDR3: CASSESSGRFHGYTF
J: TRBJ2-7; V: TRBV9; CDR3: CASSVAGGTYEQYF
J: TRBJ2-1; V: TRBV20-1; CDR3: CSANLGDYEQFF
J: TRBJ1-1; V: TRBV12-3/TRBV12-4; CDR3: CASWGLGAEAFF
J: TRBJ2-2; V: TRBV7-8; CDR3: CASSLEAGALGGELFF
J: TRBJ2-5; V: TRBV4-1; CDR3: CASSQAETQYF
J: TRBJ2-7; V: TRBV5-4; CDR3: CASSPRGHYEQYF
J: TRBJ1-1; V: TRBV27; CDR3: CASSGPNTEAFF
J: TRBJ2-4; V: TRBV28; CDR3: CASSLQPNDRGSKNIQYF
J: TRBJ2-3; V: TRBV7-2; CDR3: CASSSDLLAGGPTDTQYF
J: TRBJ2-1; V: TRBV6-2/TRBV6-3; CDR3: CASSHPWTGEQFF
J: TRBJ2-1; V: TRBV20-1; CDR3: CSAGVSAGGPWEQFF
J: TRBJ2-5; V: TRBV7-2; CDR3: CASSLAGHETQYF
J: TRBJ2-7; V: TRBV3-1; CDR3: CASSSRTGLKYF
J: TRBJ2-5; V: TRBV6-4; CDR3: CASGPSWGQETQYF
J: TRBJ2-7; V: TRBV6-2/TRBV6-3; CDR3: CASSYLRQGSYEQYF
J: TRBJ1-1; V: TRBV28; CDR3: CASSPGDSTSTEAFF
J: TRBJ2-2; V: TRBV7-8; CDR3: CASSFRAENTGELFF
J: TRBJ2-3; V: TRBV29-1; CDR3: CSAWGRGTDTQYF
J: TRBJ1-2; V: TRBV29-1; CDR3: CSAPGQGEHYGYTF
J: TRBJ1-6; V: TRBV7-2; CDR3: CASSPRGGPLHF
J: TRBJ1-2; V: TRBV20-1; CDR3: CSAPGVLDGYTF
J: TRBJ2-4; V: TRBV5-1; CDR3: CASSPRGTLAKNIQYF
J: TRBJ2-3; V: TRBV29-1; CDR3: CSVEGGHITDTQYF
J: TRBJ2-7; V: TRBV27; CDR3: CASSLAGYRAAEQYF
J: TRBJ1-1; V: TRBV5-5; CDR3: CASSLSDGTGTEAFF
J: TRBJ2-1; V: TRBV14; CDR3: CASSQFRTGGNEQFF
J: TRBJ2-1; V: TRBV24-1; CDR3: CATSDLPPGLANEQFF